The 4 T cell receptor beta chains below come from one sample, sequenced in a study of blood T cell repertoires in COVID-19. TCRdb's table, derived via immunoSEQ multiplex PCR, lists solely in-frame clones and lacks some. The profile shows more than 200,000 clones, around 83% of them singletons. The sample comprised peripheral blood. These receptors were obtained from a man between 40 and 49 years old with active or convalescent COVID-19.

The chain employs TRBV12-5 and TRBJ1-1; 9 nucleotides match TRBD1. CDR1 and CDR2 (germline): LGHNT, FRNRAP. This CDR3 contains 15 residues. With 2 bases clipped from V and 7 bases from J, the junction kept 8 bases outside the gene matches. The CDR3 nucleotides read TGTGCTAGTGGTTTGCCGACAGGGGGAGTTGGTGAAGCTTTCTTT. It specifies CASGLPTGGVGEAFF.

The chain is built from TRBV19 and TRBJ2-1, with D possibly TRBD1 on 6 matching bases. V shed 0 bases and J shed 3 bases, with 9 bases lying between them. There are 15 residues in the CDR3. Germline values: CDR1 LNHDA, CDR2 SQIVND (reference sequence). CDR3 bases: TGTGCCAGTAGTATAGAGGGCAGGGGCTACAATGAGCAGTTCTTC. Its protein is CASSIEGRGYNEQFF.

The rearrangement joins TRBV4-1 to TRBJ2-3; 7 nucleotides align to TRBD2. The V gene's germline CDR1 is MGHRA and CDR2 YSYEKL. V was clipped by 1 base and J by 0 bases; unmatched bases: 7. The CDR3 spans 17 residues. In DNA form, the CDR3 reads TGCGCCAGCAGCCAAGCCTTCGGGACTACAAGCACAGATACGCAGTATTTT. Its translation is CASSQAFGTTSTDTQYF.

In DNA, the CDR3 is TGTGCCACCAGTGGGAGGGACAGGGAAACCTCTGGAAACACCATATATTTT. This translates into CATSGRDRETSGNTIYF. This sequence joins TRBV24-1 and TRBJ1-3; TRBD1 aligns across 9 bases. CDR3 size: 17 residues. CDR1 and CDR2 (germline): KGHDR, SFDVKD. The junction had 7 bases not matched to a gene; V was cut back by 5 bases and J by 0 bases.